This record concerns one TCR beta chain sequence. With a J-beta primer mix and a sample-barcoded 5' primer, a second PCR ran about 7 to 12 cycles. Each CDR3 protein is one row after TCRdb ran MiXCR on the 5' RACE reads. The repertoire holds over a million distinct CDR3 sequences, with 40% to 50% as singletons. Donor samples were obtained from healthy Caucasian individuals from Russia, aged about 6 to 100. Drawing of peripheral blood yielded ten milliliters from each donor. The data were obtained in a study of blood T cells in healthy people across ages. Study at large: Roughly one uniquely barcoded beta molecule per two T cells was captured.

This receptor was taken from a woman aged 55-69 years in good health. Sample: blood.

The CDR3 is CASSRLAGDAGELFF. DNA of the CDR3: TGCGCCAGCAGCCGACTAGCGGGAGATGCCGGGGAGCTGTTTTTT. The J gene is TRBJ2-2, the V gene TRBV5-1, with TRBD2 identical over 12 bases. CDR3 length: 15 residues. Per the germline V gene, CDR1 is SGHRS and CDR2 is YFSETQ. Trimming took 4 bases from V and 6 from J; bases not matched to a gene: 4.